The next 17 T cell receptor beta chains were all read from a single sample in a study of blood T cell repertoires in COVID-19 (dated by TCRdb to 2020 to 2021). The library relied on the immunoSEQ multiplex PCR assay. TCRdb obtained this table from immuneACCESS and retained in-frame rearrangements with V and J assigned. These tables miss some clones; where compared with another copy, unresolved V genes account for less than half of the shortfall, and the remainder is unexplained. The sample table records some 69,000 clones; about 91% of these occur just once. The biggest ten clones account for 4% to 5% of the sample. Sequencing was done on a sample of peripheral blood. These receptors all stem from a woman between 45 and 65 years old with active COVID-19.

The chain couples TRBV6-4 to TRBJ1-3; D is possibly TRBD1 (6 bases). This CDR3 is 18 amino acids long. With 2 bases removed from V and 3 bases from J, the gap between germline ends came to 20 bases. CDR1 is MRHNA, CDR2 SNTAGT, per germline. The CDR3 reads CASSDPQAAGAHGNTIYF. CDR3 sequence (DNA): TGTGCCAGCAGTGACCCCCAGGCGGCAGGGGCGCATGGAAACACCATATATTTT.

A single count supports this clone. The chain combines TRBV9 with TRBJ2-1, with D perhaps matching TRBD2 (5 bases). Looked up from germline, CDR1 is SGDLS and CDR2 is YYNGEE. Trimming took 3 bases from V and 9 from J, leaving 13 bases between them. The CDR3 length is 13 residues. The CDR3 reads CASSERVRTEQFF. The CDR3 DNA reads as TGTGCCAGCAGCGAGAGGGTTAGGACTGAGCAGTTCTTC.

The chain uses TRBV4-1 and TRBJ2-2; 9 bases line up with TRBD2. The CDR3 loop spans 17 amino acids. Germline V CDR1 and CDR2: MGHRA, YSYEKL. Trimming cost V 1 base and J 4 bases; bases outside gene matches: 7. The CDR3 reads CASSQVGSGRGTGELFF. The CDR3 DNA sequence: TGCGCCAGCAGCCAAGTGGGTAGCGGGAGAGGCACCGGGGAGCTGTTTTTT.

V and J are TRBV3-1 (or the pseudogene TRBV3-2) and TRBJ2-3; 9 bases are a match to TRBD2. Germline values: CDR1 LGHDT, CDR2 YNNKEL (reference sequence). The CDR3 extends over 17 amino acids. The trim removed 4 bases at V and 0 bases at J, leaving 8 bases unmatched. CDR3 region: CASSPTGGRGSTDTQYF. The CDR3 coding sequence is TGTGCCAGCAGCCCCACCGGCGGGAGGGGGAGCACAGATACGCAGTATTTT.

CDR3 sequence: CASSTLRGQGFNEQFF. The CDR3, as DNA: TGCGCCAGCAGTACCCTCCGGGGACAGGGGTTCAATGAGCAGTTCTTC. The V call is TRBV23-1, the J call TRBJ2-1; TRBD1 matches 10 bases. TRBV23-1 is labeled an ORF, and its function is uncertain. The CDR3 covers 16 residues. V was clipped by 5 bases and J by 6 bases; unmatched bases: 10.

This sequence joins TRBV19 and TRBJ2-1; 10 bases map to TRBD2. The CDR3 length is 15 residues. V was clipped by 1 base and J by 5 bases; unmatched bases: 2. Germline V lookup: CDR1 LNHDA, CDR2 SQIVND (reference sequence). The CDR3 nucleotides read TGTGCCAGTAGTATAGGGGGACTAGCGAACAATGAGCAGTTCTTC. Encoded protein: CASSIGGLANNEQFF.

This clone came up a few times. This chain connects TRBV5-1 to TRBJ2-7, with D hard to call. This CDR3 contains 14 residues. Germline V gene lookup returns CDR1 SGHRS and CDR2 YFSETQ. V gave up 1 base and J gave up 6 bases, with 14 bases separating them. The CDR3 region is CASSLSRSAVEQYF. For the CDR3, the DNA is TGCGCCAGCAGCTTGTCCAGGTCAGCCGTCGAGCAGTACTTC.

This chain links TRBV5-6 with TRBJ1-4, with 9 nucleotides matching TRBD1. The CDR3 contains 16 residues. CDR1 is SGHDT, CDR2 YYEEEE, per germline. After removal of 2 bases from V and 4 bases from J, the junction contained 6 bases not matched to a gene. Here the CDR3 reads CASSFTGGRDNEKLFF. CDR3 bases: TGTGCCAGCAGCTTTACAGGGGGCCGTGATAATGAAAAACTGTTTTTT.

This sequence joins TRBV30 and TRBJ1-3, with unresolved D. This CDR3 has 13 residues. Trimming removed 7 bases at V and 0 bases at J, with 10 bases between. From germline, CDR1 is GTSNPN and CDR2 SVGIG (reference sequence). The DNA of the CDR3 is TGTGCCTCCTTGCGATTCTCTGGAAACACCATATATTTT. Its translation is CASLRFSGNTIYF.

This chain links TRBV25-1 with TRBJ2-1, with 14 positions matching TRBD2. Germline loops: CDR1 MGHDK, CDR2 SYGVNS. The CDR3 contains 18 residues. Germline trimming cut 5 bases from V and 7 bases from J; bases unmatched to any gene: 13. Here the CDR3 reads CASSRGLAGGPNKNEQFF. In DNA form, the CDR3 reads TGTGCCAGCAGTCGCGGACTAGCGGGAGGACCAAACAAAAATGAGCAGTTCTTC. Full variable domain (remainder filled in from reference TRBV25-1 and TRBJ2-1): EADIYQTPRYLVIGTGKKITLECSQTMGHDKMYWYQQDPGMELHLIHYSYGVNSTEKGDLSSESTVSRIRTEHFPLTLESARPSHTSQYLCASSRGLAGGPNKNEQFFGPGTRLTVL.

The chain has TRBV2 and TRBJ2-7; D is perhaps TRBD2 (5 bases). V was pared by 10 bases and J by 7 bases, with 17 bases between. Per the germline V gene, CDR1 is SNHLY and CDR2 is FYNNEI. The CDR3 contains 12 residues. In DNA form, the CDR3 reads TGTGCCACCTCGAACAGCGGCCGGGAGCAGTACTTC. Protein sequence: CATSNSGREQYF. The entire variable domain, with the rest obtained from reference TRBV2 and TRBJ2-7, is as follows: EPEVTQTPSHQVTQMGQEVILRCVPISNHLYFYWYRQILGQKVEFLVSFYNNEISEKSEIFDDQFSVERPDGSNFTLKIRSTKLEDSAMYFCATSNSGREQYFGPGTRLTVT.

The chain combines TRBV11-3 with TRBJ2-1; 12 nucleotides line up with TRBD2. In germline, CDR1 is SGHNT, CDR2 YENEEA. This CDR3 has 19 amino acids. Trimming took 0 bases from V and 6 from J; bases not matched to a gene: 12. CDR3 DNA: TGTGCCAGCAGCTTAGAAGGGACTAGCGGGTTTCCGCCTTCCAATGAGCAGTTCTTC. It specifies CASSLEGTSGFPPSNEQFF.

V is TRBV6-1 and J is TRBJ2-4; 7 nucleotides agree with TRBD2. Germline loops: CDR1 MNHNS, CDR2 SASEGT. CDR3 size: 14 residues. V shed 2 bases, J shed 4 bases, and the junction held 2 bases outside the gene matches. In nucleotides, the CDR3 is TGTGCCAGCAGTGAACTAGCGGCTAAAAACATTCAGTACTTC. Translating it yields CASSELAAKNIQYF.

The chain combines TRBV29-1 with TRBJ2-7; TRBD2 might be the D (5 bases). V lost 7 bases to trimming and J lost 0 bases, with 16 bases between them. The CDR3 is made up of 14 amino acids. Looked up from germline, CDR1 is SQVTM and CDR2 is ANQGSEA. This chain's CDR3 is CSALGGRSSYEQYF. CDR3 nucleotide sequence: TGCAGCGCCCTGGGTGGGAGAAGCTCCTACGAGCAGTACTTC.

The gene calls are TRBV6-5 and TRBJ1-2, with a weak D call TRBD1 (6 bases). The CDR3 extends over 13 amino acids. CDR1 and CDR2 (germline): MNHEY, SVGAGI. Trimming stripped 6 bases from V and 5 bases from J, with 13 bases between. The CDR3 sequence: CASRVTGGYGYTF. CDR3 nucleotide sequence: TGTGCCAGCAGGGTGACAGGCGGGTATGGCTACACCTTC.

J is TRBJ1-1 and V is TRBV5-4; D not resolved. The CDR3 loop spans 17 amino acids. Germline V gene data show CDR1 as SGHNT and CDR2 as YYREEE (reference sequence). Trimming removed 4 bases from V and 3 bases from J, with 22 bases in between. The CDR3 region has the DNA TGTGCCAGCAGCGATGGGGTCCGGGCCGGGCGGGACACTGAAGCTTTCTTT. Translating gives CASSDGVRAGRDTEAFF.

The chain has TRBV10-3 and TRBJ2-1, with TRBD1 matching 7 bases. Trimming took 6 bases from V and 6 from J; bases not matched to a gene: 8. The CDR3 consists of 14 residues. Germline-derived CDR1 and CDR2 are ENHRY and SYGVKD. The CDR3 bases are TGTGCCATCAGAGAAGCACAGGGGCGCAATGAGCAGTTCTTC. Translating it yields CAIREAQGRNEQFF.